A selection of T cell receptor beta chains follows, all from one sample in a study of shared clonotypes between healthy human individuals. Only in-frame clones appear in the TCRdb table, and some are missing; sequencing was by immunoSEQ multiplex PCR. This sample has just over 2,000,000 clones; roughly 96% occur once, and the top ten carry about 0.13%. Source material: naive CD4+ T cells sorted from blood. All receptors derive from a man aged 18 to 35 in good health. Both conserved end residues are part of each CDR3. Each record gives: D gene, J gene, clone size, V gene, CDR3 protein, CDR3 DNA. A D gene is named only where the DNA matches it firmly. Some rows mark clone size as missing; the rest say once, few, many or name a class of expanded clone.

d_call: .; j_call: TRBJ2-4; clone_size: .; v_call: TRBV5-1; cdr3_aa: CASSLEGAKNIQYF; cdr3_nt: TGCGCCAGCAGCTTGGAAGGAGCCAAAAACATTCAGTACTTC
d_call: .; j_call: TRBJ1-2; clone_size: .; v_call: TRBV7-8; cdr3_aa: CASSLNNFYGYTF; cdr3_nt: TGTGCCAGCAGCTTAAATAATTTCTATGGCTACACCTTC
d_call: TRBD1; j_call: TRBJ2-7; clone_size: once; v_call: TRBV18; cdr3_aa: CASSPRPPGQAYEQYF; cdr3_nt: TGTGCCAGCTCACCACGGCCCCCCGGACAGGCCTACGAGCAGTACTTC
d_call: TRBD2; j_call: TRBJ2-1; clone_size: .; v_call: TRBV11-2; cdr3_aa: CASSLVASGSSYNEQFF; cdr3_nt: TGTGCCAGCAGCTTAGTAGCGAGCGGGAGTAGCTACAATGAGCAGTTCTTC
d_call: .; j_call: TRBJ2-7; clone_size: .; v_call: TRBV10-3; cdr3_aa: CATKMQDLSYEQYF; cdr3_nt: TGTGCCACCAAGATGCAGGACCTCTCCTACGAGCAGTACTTC
d_call: .; j_call: TRBJ2-1; clone_size: .; v_call: TRBV9; cdr3_aa: CASSVKAERNEQFF; cdr3_nt: TGTGCCAGCAGCGTAAAGGCAGAACGGAATGAGCAGTTCTTC
d_call: TRBD2; j_call: TRBJ2-1; clone_size: .; v_call: TRBV5-1; cdr3_aa: CASSRLAGASYNEQFF; cdr3_nt: TGCGCCAGCAGCCGATTAGCGGGGGCCTCCTACAATGAGCAGTTCTTC
d_call: .; j_call: TRBJ2-5; clone_size: .; v_call: TRBV18; cdr3_aa: CASSPPGKGETQYF; cdr3_nt: TGTGCCAGCTCACCCCCCGGGAAGGGGGAGACCCAGTACTTC
d_call: TRBD2; j_call: TRBJ2-5; clone_size: .; v_call: TRBV5-1; cdr3_aa: CASSLRTSGNQETQYF; cdr3_nt: TGCGCCAGCAGCTTGAGGACTAGCGGGAACCAAGAGACCCAGTACTTC
d_call: TRBD2; j_call: TRBJ2-3; clone_size: .; v_call: TRBV13; cdr3_aa: CASSLGASGVSTQYF; cdr3_nt: TGTGCCAGCAGCTTAGGGGCTAGCGGGGTGTCTACGCAGTATTTT
d_call: .; j_call: TRBJ2-5; clone_size: .; v_call: TRBV9; cdr3_aa: CASSVGRGQETQYF; cdr3_nt: TGTGCCAGCAGCGTAGGTCGGGGTCAAGAGACCCAGTACTTC
d_call: TRBD2; j_call: TRBJ2-3; clone_size: .; v_call: TRBV27; cdr3_aa: CASSPLPGLAGGIGDTQYF; cdr3_nt: TGTGCCAGCAGTCCACTACCAGGACTAGCGGGGGGGATAGGAGATACGCAGTATTTT
d_call: .; j_call: TRBJ2-2; clone_size: .; v_call: TRBV7-3; cdr3_aa: CASTMDPSGELFF; cdr3_nt: TGTGCCAGCACCATGGACCCGTCCGGGGAGCTGTTTTTT